This T cell receptor (beta chain) was captured in a study of control samples from healthy donors and cancer patients. The length of the CDR3 is 13 residues. V lost 3 bases and J lost 8, with 12 bases in between. Germline V lookup: CDR1 SGHRS, CDR2 YFSETQ. Profiling relied on immunoSEQ multiplex PCR, and the TCRdb table lists in-frame clones only, not all of them. In the table there are about 150,000 clones, around 86% of which are singletons. The sequence derives from a man aged 25 to 40 in good health. The sequenced sample consisted of blood. The chain couples TRBV5-1 to TRBJ2-1, with D tentatively TRBD2 (6 bases). DNA of the CDR3: TGCGCCAGCAGCTCGATACCGGGGGATGAGCAGTTCTTC. It encodes CASSSIPGDEQFF.